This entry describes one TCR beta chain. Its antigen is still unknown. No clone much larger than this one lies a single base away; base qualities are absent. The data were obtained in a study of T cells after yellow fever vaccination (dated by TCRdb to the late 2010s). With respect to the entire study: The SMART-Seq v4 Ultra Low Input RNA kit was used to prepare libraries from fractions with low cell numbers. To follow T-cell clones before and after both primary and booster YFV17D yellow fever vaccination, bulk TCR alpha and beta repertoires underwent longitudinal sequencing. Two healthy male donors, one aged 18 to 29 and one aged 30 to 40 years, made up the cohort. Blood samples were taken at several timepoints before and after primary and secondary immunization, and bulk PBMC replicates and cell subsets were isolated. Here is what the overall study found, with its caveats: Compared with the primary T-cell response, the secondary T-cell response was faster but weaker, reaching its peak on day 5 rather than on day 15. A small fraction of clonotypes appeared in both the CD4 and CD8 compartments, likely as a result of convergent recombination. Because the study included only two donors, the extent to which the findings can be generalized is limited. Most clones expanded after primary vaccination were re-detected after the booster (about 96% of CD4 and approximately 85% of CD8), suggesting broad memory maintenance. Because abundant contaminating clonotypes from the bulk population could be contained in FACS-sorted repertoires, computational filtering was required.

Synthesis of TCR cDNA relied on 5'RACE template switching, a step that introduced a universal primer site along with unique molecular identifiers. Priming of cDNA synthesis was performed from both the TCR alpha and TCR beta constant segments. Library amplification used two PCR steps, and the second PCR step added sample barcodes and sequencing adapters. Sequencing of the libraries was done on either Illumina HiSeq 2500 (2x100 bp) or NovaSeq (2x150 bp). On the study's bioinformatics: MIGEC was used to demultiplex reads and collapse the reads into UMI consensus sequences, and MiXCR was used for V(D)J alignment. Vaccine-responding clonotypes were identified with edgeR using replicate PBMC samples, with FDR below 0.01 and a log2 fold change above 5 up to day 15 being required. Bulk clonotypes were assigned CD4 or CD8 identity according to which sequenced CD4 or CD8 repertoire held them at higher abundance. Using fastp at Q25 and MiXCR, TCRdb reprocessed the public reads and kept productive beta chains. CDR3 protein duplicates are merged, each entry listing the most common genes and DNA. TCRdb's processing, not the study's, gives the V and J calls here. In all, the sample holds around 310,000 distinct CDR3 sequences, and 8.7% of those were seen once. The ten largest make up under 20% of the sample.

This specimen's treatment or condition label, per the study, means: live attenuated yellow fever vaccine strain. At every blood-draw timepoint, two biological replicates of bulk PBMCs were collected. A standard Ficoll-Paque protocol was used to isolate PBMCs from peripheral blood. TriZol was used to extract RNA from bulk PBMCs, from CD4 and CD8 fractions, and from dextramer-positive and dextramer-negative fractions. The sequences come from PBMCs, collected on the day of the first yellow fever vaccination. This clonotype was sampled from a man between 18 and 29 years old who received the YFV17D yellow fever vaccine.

DNA sequence: TGTGCCAGCAGTGACAGGGGGGGAGATACGCAGTATTTT. The translation is CASSDRGGDTQYF. The chain employs TRBV2 and TRBJ2-3; the D call is tentative, TRBD1 or TRBD2, as each matches 7 bases. The CDR3 runs 13 amino acids, cysteine and phenylalanine included. Just the 39-base CDR3 DNA is kept, in frame starting at base 1. Trimming removed 3 bases from V and 5 bases from J, leaving 9 bases between the germline ends. In the germline V gene, CDR1 corresponds to SNHLY and CDR2 to FYNNEI.